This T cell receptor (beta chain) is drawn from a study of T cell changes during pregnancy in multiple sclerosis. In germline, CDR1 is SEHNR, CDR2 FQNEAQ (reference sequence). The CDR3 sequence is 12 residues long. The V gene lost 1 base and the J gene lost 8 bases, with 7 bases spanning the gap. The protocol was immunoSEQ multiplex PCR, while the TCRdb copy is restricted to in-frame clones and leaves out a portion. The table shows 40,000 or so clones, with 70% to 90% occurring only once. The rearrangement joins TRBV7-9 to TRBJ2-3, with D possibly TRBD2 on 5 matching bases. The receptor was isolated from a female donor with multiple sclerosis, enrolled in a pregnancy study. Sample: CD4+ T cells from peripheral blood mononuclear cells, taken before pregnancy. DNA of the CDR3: TGTGCCAGCAGCTTAGAACTAGGTACGCAGTATTTT. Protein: CASSLELGTQYF.